This T cell receptor (beta chain) was recorded in a study of blood T cell repertoires in COVID-19. About the research overall: Samples taken during acute and convalescent COVID-19 were collected in the United States, Italy and Spain. Nucleic acid was either cDNA or gDNA, and it came from T cells, B-cell-depleted T cells, or PBMCs.

V was trimmed by 0 bases and J by 3 bases, leaving 11 bases between them. Germline values: CDR1 SGHRS, CDR2 YFSETQ. The CDR3 length is 15 residues. Source study methods: Quantification of nucleated cells was approximated via reference gene primer amplification. TCRdb's copy holds only in-frame clones and misses some; the assay was immunoSEQ multiplex PCR. From that table come the V and J calls and clone size; the DNA was used to work out D and trimming. The top ten clones hold more than 1% of a sample with 300,000 to 400,000 clones, roughly 87% of them seen once. Resolution of symptoms, clearance, or two negative PCRs was present in recovered Cohort 3 donors.

Material: PBMCs or T cells enriched from blood (not recorded which). The chain couples TRBV5-1 to TRBJ2-3, with D perhaps TRBD2 (7 bases). This TCR was sampled from a young woman who had recovered from COVID-19. The CDR3 DNA sequence: TGCGCCAGCAGCTTGGGAGGGAGGGGGACAGATACGCAGTATTTT. Protein product: CASSLGGRGTDTQYF.